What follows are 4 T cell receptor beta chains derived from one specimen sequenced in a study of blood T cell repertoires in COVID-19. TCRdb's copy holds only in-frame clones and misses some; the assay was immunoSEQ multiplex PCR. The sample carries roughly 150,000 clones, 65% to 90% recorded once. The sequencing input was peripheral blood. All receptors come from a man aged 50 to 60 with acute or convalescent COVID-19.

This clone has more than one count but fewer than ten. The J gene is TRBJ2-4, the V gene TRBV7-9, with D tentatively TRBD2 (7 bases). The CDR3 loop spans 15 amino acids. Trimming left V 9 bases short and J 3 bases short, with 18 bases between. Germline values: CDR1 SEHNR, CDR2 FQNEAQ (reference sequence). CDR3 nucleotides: TGTGCCAGTTTGGGGGGGCGAGAGGACAAAAACATTCAGTACTTC. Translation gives CASLGGREDKNIQYF. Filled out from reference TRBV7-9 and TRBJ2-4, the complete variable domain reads DTGVSQNPRHKITKRGQNVTFRCDPISEHNRLYWYRQTLGQGPEFLTYFQNEAQLEKSRLLSDRFSAERPKGSFSTLEIQRTEQGDSAMYLCASLGGREDKNIQYFGAGTRLSVL.

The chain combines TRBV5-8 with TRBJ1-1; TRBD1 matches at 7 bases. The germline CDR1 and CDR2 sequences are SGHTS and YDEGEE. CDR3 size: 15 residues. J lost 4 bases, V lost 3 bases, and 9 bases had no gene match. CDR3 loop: CASSSMTGIITEAFF. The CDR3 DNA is TGTGCCAGCAGCTCCATGACAGGGATAATCACTGAAGCTTTCTTT.

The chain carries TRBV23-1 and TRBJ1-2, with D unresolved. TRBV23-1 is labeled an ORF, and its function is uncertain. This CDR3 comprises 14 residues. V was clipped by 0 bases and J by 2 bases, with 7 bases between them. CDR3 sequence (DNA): TGCGCCAGCAGTCAATCGCCCAGAAACTATGGCTACACCTTC. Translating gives CASSQSPRNYGYTF.

The CDR3, as DNA: TGTGCCAGCAGCCAGACAGGCCATTCACCCCTCCACTTT. This translates into CASSQTGHSPLHF. This rearrangement joins TRBV7-3 to TRBJ1-6; D possibly corresponds to TRBD1 (6 bases). Trimming removed 5 bases from V and 8 bases from J, with 10 bases in between. CDR1 is SGHTA, CDR2 FQGTGA, per germline. The length of the CDR3 is 13 residues.